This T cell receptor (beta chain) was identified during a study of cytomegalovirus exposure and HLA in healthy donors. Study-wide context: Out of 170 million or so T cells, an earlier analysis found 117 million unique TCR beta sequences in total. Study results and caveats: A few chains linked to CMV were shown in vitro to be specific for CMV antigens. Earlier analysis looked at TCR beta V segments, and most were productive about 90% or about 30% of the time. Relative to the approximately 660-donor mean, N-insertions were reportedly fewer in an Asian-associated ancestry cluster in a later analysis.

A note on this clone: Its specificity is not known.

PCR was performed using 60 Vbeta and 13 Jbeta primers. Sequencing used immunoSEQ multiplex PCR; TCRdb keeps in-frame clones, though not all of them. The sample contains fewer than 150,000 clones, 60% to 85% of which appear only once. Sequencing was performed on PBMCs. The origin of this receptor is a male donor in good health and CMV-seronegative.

This CDR3 is CASSDASVGGYGYTF. For the CDR3, the DNA is TGTGCCAGCAGTGACGCTTCAGTAGGGGGCTATGGCTACACCTTC. The chain uses TRBV6-1 and TRBJ1-2, with D maybe TRBD1 (6 bases). The germline gives CDR1 MNHNS, CDR2 SASEGT. With 3 bases removed from V and 4 bases from J, the gap between germline ends came to 15 bases. The CDR3 has 15 residues.